Listed here is a single TCR beta chain. The antigen is not known. This record comes from a study of cytomegalovirus exposure and HLA in healthy donors. Study-level points and caveats: In vitro testing confirmed three CMV-associated chains as specific for CMV antigens. An analysis that came later showed most CMV-associated TCR beta chains appearing HLA-restricted.

The CDR3 has 12 amino acids. V shed 6 bases, J shed 4 bases, and the junction held 4 bases outside the gene matches. Per germline, CDR1 GTSNPN and CDR2 SVGIG (reference sequence). The PCR contained 60 Vbeta and 13 Jbeta primers. Only in-frame clones appear in the TCRdb table, and some are missing; sequencing was by immunoSEQ multiplex PCR. The profile shows 150,000 to 200,000 clones, about 86% of them singletons. This clonotype was obtained from a middle-aged man in good health and CMV-seropositive. The chain carries TRBV30 and TRBJ1-1; 8 positions match TRBD1. Sequencing was carried out using PBMCs. The DNA of the CDR3 is TGTGCCTGTGGACAGGGAGGCACTGAAGCTTTCTTT. Protein: CACGQGGTEAFF.